Each of the 8 T cell receptor beta chains below was sequenced from the same sample in a study of CD8 T cells in Susac syndrome. Random hexamers were used to reverse transcribe an amount of roughly 0.45 to 1 ug RNA. MiXCR, run by TCRdb on the immunoSEQ multiplex PCR reads, gives a single entry per CDR3 protein. In the table there are some 260,000 distinct CDR3 sequences, roughly 95% of which are singletons. Sequencing was carried out using CD4+ T cells from PBMCs. The receptors here all came from a human donor with multiple sclerosis.

This clonotype appeared once. This rearrangement joins TRBV11-3 to TRBJ2-5; 7 nucleotides agree with TRBD1. With 5 bases clipped from V and 5 bases from J, the junction kept 14 bases outside the gene matches. The CDR3 sequence is 16 residues long. From germline, CDR1 is SGHNT and CDR2 YENEEA. CDR3 sequence reads: CASSPRQGGEMETQYF. The CDR3 DNA is TGTGCCAGCAGCCCCCGACAGGGTGGGGAGATGGAGACCCAGTACTTC. Together with reference TRBV11-3 and TRBJ2-5, the CDR3 gives the full variable domain: EAGVVQSPRYKIIEKKQPVAFWCNPISGHNTLYWYLQNLGQGPELLIRYENEEAVDDSQLPKDRFSAERLKGVDSTLKIQPAELGDSAVYLCASSPRQGGEMETQYFGPGTRLLVL.

The rearrangement uses TRBV20-1 and TRBJ2-1, with D perhaps matching TRBD2 (5 bases). The CDR3 has 13 residues. Germline V gives CDR1 DFQATT, CDR2 SNEGSKA (reference sequence). The germline V and J ends were trimmed by 3 bases and 9 bases, with 15 bases remaining between them. CDR3: CSARSRFEGEQFF. CDR3 nucleotides: TGCAGTGCTAGGTCCAGATTTGAGGGTGAGCAGTTCTTC.

This chain joins TRBV18 and TRBJ2-7; perhaps TRBD1 as D (6 bases). The germline CDR1 and CDR2 sequences are KGHSH and LQKENI. The CDR3 length is 14 residues. The V end lost 3 bases, the J end lost 0 bases, and 9 bases lay between the germline ends. CDR3 protein: CASSPVQGSYEQYF. DNA of the CDR3: TGTGCCAGCTCACCCGTACAGGGCTCCTACGAGCAGTACTTC.

V and J are TRBV20-1 and TRBJ1-2; D possibly corresponds to TRBD1 (6 bases). Germline V gene sequence: CDR1 DFQATT, CDR2 SNEGSKA (reference sequence). The CDR3 contains 12 residues. Trimming pared 6 bases from V and 1 base from J, leaving 9 bases between. CDR3 in amino acids: CSAEGDNYGYTF. The CDR3 coding sequence is TGCAGTGCGGAGGGGGATAACTATGGCTACACCTTC.

The chain carries TRBV20-1 and TRBJ2-3; D remains unclear. This CDR3 is 14 amino acids long. Germline V lookup: CDR1 DFQATT, CDR2 SNEGSKA (reference sequence). The ends were cut back, 1 base at V and 5 bases at J, with 13 bases in the middle. CDR3 protein: CSARVSEAGDTQYF. CDR3 nucleotides: TGCAGTGCTAGAGTTTCAGAGGCTGGAGATACGCAGTATTTT.

This clonotype was observed once. The rearrangement joins TRBV12-5 to TRBJ2-3; TRBD1 is a possible D gene (6 bases). V gave up 2 bases and J gave up 6 bases, with 12 bases separating them. The CDR3 consists of 14 residues. The V gene's germline CDR1 is LGHNT and CDR2 FRNRAP. The CDR3 nucleotides read TGTGCTAGTGGTTTGTCCAACCAGGGGGATACGCAGTATTTT. It yields the protein CASGLSNQGDTQYF.

This chain connects TRBV5-1 to TRBJ1-5; no definite D call. The V and J ends lost 4 bases and 2 bases respectively, with 16 bases between them. The CDR3 contains 16 residues. CDR1 and CDR2 (germline): SGHRS, YFSETQ. The CDR3 is CASSPGSGRGNQPQHF. The CDR3 nucleotides are TGCGCCAGCAGCCCCGGTTCGGGTAGGGGCAATCAGCCCCAGCATTTT.

The rearrangement joins TRBV5-1 to TRBJ2-5; 9 bases are a match to TRBD1. Germline V CDR1 and CDR2: SGHRS, YFSETQ. This CDR3 has 14 amino acids. The V and J ends lost 4 bases and 5 bases, in that order; junction bases with no gene match: 6. The CDR3 DNA reads as TGCGCCAGCAGCCAAGGGACAGGGTTGGAGACCCAGTACTTC. Translating it yields CASSQGTGLETQYF.